The clone carrying this T cell receptor beta chain was seen ten or more times. Its antigen is as yet unknown. TCRdb recomputed calls from the 5' RACE reads with MiXCR, one row per CDR3 protein. Found here are approximately 190,000 distinct CDR3 sequences, 10% to 15% of them singletons; the top ten hold 11%. The data were taken from a study of CD8 T cells in ankylosing spondylitis. Study-wide results and limits: Disease-linked clones had a CD8+ phenotype and relatively low frequency in peripheral blood.

Trimming left V 6 bases short and J 5 bases short, with 15 bases between. The CDR3 is 13 residues long. Per germline, CDR1 SQVTM and CDR2 ANQGSEA. This rearrangement joins TRBV29-1 to TRBJ2-3; a possible D gene is TRBD1 (6 bases). This receptor was obtained from a female donor with ankylosing spondylitis or in good health (not recorded which). Sequenced: blood, either unsorted or a sorted T cell fraction (not recorded which). In nucleotides, the CDR3 is TGCAGCGTACAGGGAATTCGAGTAGATACGCAGTATTTT. Encoded protein: CSVQGIRVDTQYF.